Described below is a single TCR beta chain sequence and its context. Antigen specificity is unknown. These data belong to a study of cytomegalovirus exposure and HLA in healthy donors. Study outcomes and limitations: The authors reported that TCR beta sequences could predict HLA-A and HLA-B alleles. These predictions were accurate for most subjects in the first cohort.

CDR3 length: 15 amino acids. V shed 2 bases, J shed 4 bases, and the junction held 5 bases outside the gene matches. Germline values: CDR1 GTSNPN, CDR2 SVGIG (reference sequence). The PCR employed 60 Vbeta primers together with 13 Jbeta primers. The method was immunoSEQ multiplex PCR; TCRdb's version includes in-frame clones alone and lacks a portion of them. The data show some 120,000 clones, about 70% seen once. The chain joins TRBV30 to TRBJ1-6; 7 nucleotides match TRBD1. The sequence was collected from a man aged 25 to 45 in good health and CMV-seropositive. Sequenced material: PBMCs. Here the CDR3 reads CAWSRPGQYNSPLHF. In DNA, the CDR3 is TGTGCCTGGAGTAGACCGGGACAGTATAATTCACCCCTCCACTTT.